Below, one T cell receptor beta chain is given with its context. The data were taken from a study of blood T cell repertoires in COVID-19. Profiling relied on immunoSEQ multiplex PCR, and the TCRdb table lists in-frame clones only, not all of them. The sample yields 150,000 to 200,000 clones, 80% to 90% seen once. V lost 5 bases, J lost 6 bases, and 4 bases stayed unmatched. Germline CDR1 and CDR2: PRHDT and FYEKMQ (reference sequence). This CDR3 has 14 residues. This TCR derives from a man aged 50-59 years with active or convalescent COVID-19. The chain carries TRBV13 and TRBJ2-5, with TRBD2 matching over 12 bases. The sample consisted of peripheral blood. This CDR3 reads CASSPTSGRKTQYF. CDR3 nucleotides: TGTGCCAGCAGCCCAACTAGCGGGAGGAAGACCCAGTACTTC.